The 29 T cell receptor beta chains below come from one sample, sequenced in a study of identical twins. Via MiXCR, TCRdb re-called the 5' RACE reads, giving one row per CDR3 protein. The table includes 1.5 million to 2 million distinct CDR3 sequences, around 29% detected once. Sequencing input: cord blood. The receptor set was obtained from a newborn girl in good health.

V is TRBV28 and J is TRBJ1-4; TRBD1 matches at 10 bases. The CDR3 spans 13 residues. Germline loops: CDR1 MDHEN, CDR2 SYDVKM. V lost 5 bases and J lost 12; bases outside the gene matches: 6. The CDR3 protein is CASSPDRGRQLFF. As DNA, the CDR3 is TGTGCCAGCAGTCCCGACAGGGGGCGACAACTGTTTTTT.

This clonotype has only a few counts. The chain joins TRBV20-1 to TRBJ1-1; perhaps TRBD1 as D (6 bases). CDR3 length: 14 residues. Germline-derived CDR1 and CDR2 are DFQATT and SNEGSKA (reference sequence). Trimming took 3 bases from V and 0 from J, leaving 11 bases between them. In nucleotides, the CDR3 is TGCAGTGCTAGGAGGGGGGAGCTGAACACTGAAGCTTTCTTT. Amino acid sequence: CSARRGELNTEAFF.

This clonotype was observed a handful of times. This chain uses TRBV20-1 with TRBJ1-5; 7 bases match TRBD1. Germline V gene data show CDR1 as DFQATT and CDR2 as SNEGSKA (reference sequence). This CDR3 region has 14 residues. V lost 6 bases to trimming and J lost 7 bases; unmatched junction nucleotides: 12. The CDR3 DNA reads as TGCAGTGCCACGGGACCAGGGGGAGAACAGCCCCAGCATTTT. Amino acids: CSATGPGGEQPQHF.

This sequence joins TRBV5-1 and TRBJ2-5, with 8 bases lining up with TRBD2. Germline V gene lookup returns CDR1 SGHRS and CDR2 YFSETQ. With V trimmed by 0 bases and J by 11 bases, 12 bases remained unmatched. The CDR3 has 15 amino acids. In DNA form, the CDR3 reads TGCGCCAGCAGCTTGGAGCCGGGGGGGAATGGTGAGCAGTACTTC. Protein: CASSLEPGGNGEQYF.

This chain links TRBV12-3 or TRBV12-4 with TRBJ1-1; D ambiguous. The CDR3 spans 14 residues. V dropped 3 bases and J dropped 1 base, with 9 bases sitting between them. The CDR3 DNA reads TGTGCCAGCAGTTTCAGTCGACGGAACACTGAAGCTTTCTTT. It yields the protein CASSFSRRNTEAFF.

A few counts support this clonotype. The chain is built from TRBV15 and TRBJ1-5, with 8 bases lining up with TRBD1. The length of the CDR3 is 15 residues. Germline CDR1 LNHNV, CDR2 YYDKDF (reference sequence). V shed 2 bases, J shed 4 bases, and the junction held 4 bases outside the gene matches. The DNA for the CDR3 is TGTGCCACCAGCAGACGAAGACAGGGGAATCAGCCCCAGCATTTT. Translating it yields CATSRRRQGNQPQHF.

This clonotype was seen only a few times. The V call is TRBV7-2, the J call TRBJ2-3; 11 bases are a match to TRBD2. The CDR3 loop spans 15 amino acids. The trim removed 3 bases at V and 5 bases at J, leaving 4 bases unmatched. Per germline, CDR1 SGHTA and CDR2 FQGNSA. CDR3 sequence (DNA): TGTGCCAGCAGCTTGACCGGACTAGCGGGAGATACGCAGTATTTT. Protein: CASSLTGLAGDTQYF.

V gene TRBV5-1 combines with J gene TRBJ2-2, with D uncertain. There are 15 residues in the CDR3. Germline CDR1 and CDR2: SGHRS and YFSETQ. Trimming took off 2 bases at V and 0 bases at J, with 8 bases between the two ends. The CDR3 bases are TGCGCCAGCAGCTTAGACGTTTCGAACACCGGGGAGCTGTTTTTT. It specifies CASSLDVSNTGELFF.

In this sample, this clonotype turned up a few times. The chain carries TRBV24-1 and TRBJ2-1; TRBD2 matches at 7 bases. CDR1 and CDR2 from the germline V gene are KGHDR and SFDVKD. V lost 8 bases to trimming and J lost 6 bases; unmatched junction nucleotides: 6. The CDR3 loop spans 13 amino acids. The CDR3 sequence is CATKSGTLNEQFF. Written as DNA, the CDR3 is TGTGCCACCAAGAGCGGGACCCTCAATGAGCAGTTCTTC.

The gene calls are TRBV20-1 and TRBJ2-3, with 13 nucleotides matching TRBD2. The germline CDR1 and CDR2 sequences are DFQATT and SNEGSKA (reference sequence). Trimming took 5 bases from V and 9 from J; bases not matched to a gene: 11. The CDR3 runs to 15 residues. The CDR3 protein is CSAPRTSGGYGTQYF. CDR3 DNA sequence: TGCAGTGCTCCCCGGACTAGCGGGGGATACGGCACGCAGTATTTT.

Many counts were recorded for this clonotype. This chain uses TRBV4-2 with TRBJ2-4; D possibly corresponds to TRBD2 (6 bases). The germline CDR1 and CDR2 sequences are LGHNA and YNFKEQ. The V end lost 1 base, the J end lost 3 bases, and 10 bases lay between the germline ends. The CDR3 sequence is 15 residues long. This chain's CDR3 is CASSQVGGVKNIQYF. CDR3 DNA: TGTGCCAGCAGCCAAGTAGGCGGGGTCAAAAACATTCAGTACTTC.

V and J are TRBV19 and TRBJ2-4, with TRBD1 identical over 9 bases. The J call may be wrong; the DNA end is better matched by TRBJ2-7. From germline, CDR1 is LNHDA and CDR2 SQIVND (reference sequence). This CDR3 has 14 amino acids. CDR3 residues: CASSIDRGSREQYF. DNA for the CDR3: TGTGCCAGTAGTATTGACAGGGGGTCTCGCGAGCAGTACTTC.

The CDR3 coding sequence is TGTGCCAGCAGCGTTAGCGGGGGCCCCTCCTACGAGCAGTACTTC. As protein: CASSVSGGPSYEQYF. The V and J genes are TRBV9 and TRBJ2-7; the match to TRBD2 covers 9 bases. This CDR3 contains 15 residues. Germline CDR1 is SGDLS and CDR2 is YYNGEE. J gave up 0 bases and V 2 bases, and 3 bases lay outside the gene matches.

The rearrangement uses TRBV6-1 and TRBJ2-5; 12 bases align to TRBD2. CDR3 size: 15 residues. The V gene's germline CDR1 is MNHNS and CDR2 SASEGT. V lost 7 bases to trimming and J lost 3 bases; unmatched junction nucleotides: 6. Written as DNA, the CDR3 is TGTGCCAGCACTCACGGACTAGCGGGGAAAGAGACCCAGTACTTC. Amino acid sequence: CASTHGLAGKETQYF.

The chain links TRBV20-1 to TRBJ2-7; 16 positions agree with TRBD2. The CDR3 loop spans 18 amino acids. Trimming cost V 0 bases and J 5 bases; bases outside gene matches: 10. Germline V gives CDR1 DFQATT, CDR2 SNEGSKA (reference sequence). The CDR3 DNA reads TGCAGTGCTAGAGATGCAATGGGACTAGCGGGGGGGCCCGACGAGCAGTACTTC. Translation: CSARDAMGLAGGPDEQYF.

The rearrangement links TRBV29-1 to TRBJ2-4; 12 bases map to TRBD2. V lost 5 bases and J lost 0; bases outside the gene matches: 2. From germline, CDR1 is SQVTM and CDR2 ANQGSEA. This CDR3 is 15 amino acids long. CDR3 sequence reads: CSVTSGRRAKNIQYF. CDR3 coding DNA: TGCAGCGTTACTAGCGGGAGGCGAGCCAAAAACATTCAGTACTTC.

This chain links TRBV20-1 with TRBJ2-4; 7 bases match TRBD2. The closer fit of TRBJ2-7 to the DNA end suggests the J call may be wrong. In germline, CDR1 is DFQATT, CDR2 SNEGSKA (reference sequence). This CDR3 region has 13 residues. As DNA, the CDR3 is TGCAGTGCTAGAGCGGGGGGTTACTACGAGCAGTACTTC. This codes for CSARAGGYYEQYF.

This clonotype has more than one count but fewer than ten. The V and J genes are TRBV24-1 and TRBJ1-1; tentative D call: TRBD1 (5 bases). The germline CDR1 and CDR2 sequences are KGHDR and SFDVKD. V was shortened by 9 bases and J by 10 bases, with 8 bases between the two germline ends. This CDR3 comprises 9 residues. The CDR3 sequence: CATPGPAFF. CDR3 nucleotide sequence: TGTGCCACCCCGGGACCAGCTTTCTTT.

The chain has TRBV6-6 and TRBJ1-6; 8 bases match TRBD1. This CDR3 region has 13 residues. Germline V gene lookup returns CDR1 MNHNY and CDR2 SVGAGI (reference sequence). The trim removed 7 bases at V and 13 bases at J, leaving 9 bases unmatched. The CDR3 here is CASNGQGGGPLHF. The CDR3 DNA sequence: TGTGCCAGCAATGGACAGGGAGGGGGCCCCCTCCACTTT.

This clonotype was found a few times. This chain joins TRBV10-3 and TRBJ2-3, with D possibly being TRBD1 (5 bases). Trimming stripped 8 bases from V and 2 bases from J, with 17 bases between. In germline, CDR1 is ENHRY, CDR2 SYGVKD. This CDR3 has 15 amino acids. The CDR3 here is CAIASKTDFTDTQYF. The CDR3 nucleotides are TGTGCCATCGCTTCGAAGACAGACTTCACAGATACGCAGTATTTT.

The V and J genes are TRBV7-2 and TRBJ2-1, with TRBD1 matching 8 bases. CDR1 and CDR2 (germline): SGHTA, FQGNSA. This CDR3 comprises 15 residues. V lost 5 bases to trimming and J lost 3 bases; unmatched junction nucleotides: 6. The CDR3 bases are TGTGCCAGCAGCCCGAGGGACAGGAACTACAATGAGCAGTTCTTC. It encodes CASSPRDRNYNEQFF.

This chain uses TRBV4-1 with TRBJ1-1; 9 positions match TRBD1. The junction had 4 bases not matched to a gene; V was cut back by 0 bases and J by 5 bases. This CDR3 region has 15 residues. Per the germline V gene, CDR1 is MGHRA and CDR2 is YSYEKL. The CDR3 spells CASSQDDRGLTEAFF. The CDR3 nucleotides read TGCGCCAGCAGCCAAGACGACAGGGGGTTGACTGAAGCTTTCTTT.

This clonotype was detected only a few times. This chain uses TRBV10-3 with TRBJ2-5; 7 bases line up with TRBD2. The CDR3 covers 15 residues. From germline, CDR1 is ENHRY and CDR2 SYGVKD. The trim removed 3 bases at V and 0 bases at J, leaving 4 bases unmatched. The CDR3 DNA follows: TGTGCCATCAGTGAAGGCGGGAGCTACCAAGAGACCCAGTACTTC. This sequence encodes CAISEGGSYQETQYF.

The chain is built from TRBV27 and TRBJ1-2; a possible D gene is TRBD1 (6 bases). Germline V gene data show CDR1 as MNHEY and CDR2 as SMNVEV (reference sequence). Trimming cost V 4 bases and J 4 bases, with 13 bases left between them. CDR3 size: 14 residues. CDR3 amino acids: CASSSLQGVYGYTF. The CDR3 DNA reads as TGTGCCAGCAGTTCCCTACAGGGTGTCTATGGCTACACCTTC.

The V call is TRBV7-2, the J call TRBJ2-2; 7 nucleotides agree with TRBD2. J lost 6 bases, V lost 5 bases, and 9 bases had no gene match. Per the germline V gene, CDR1 is SGHTA and CDR2 is FQGNSA. The CDR3 totals 15 residues. Written as DNA, the CDR3 is TGTGCCAGCAGCCCTGGACTAGTCGGGCCCGGGGAGCTGTTTTTT. It translates to CASSPGLVGPGELFF.

J is TRBJ2-3 and V is TRBV6-5; D might be TRBD2 (5 bases). Germline V gene lookup returns CDR1 MNHEY and CDR2 SVGAGI. V dropped 8 bases and J dropped 6 bases, with 12 bases sitting between them. The CDR3 is 12 amino acids. The DNA of the CDR3 is TGTGCCAGCGGTCCGAGAGGGGATACGCAGTATTTT. Translating it yields CASGPRGDTQYF.

This clonotype has only a few counts. The V call is TRBV2, the J call TRBJ2-7, with D possibly TRBD2 on 6 matching bases. The CDR3 runs to 14 residues. Germline V gene lookup returns CDR1 SNHLY and CDR2 FYNNEI. V lost 1 base, J lost 5 bases, and 12 bases lay in between. The CDR3 region is CASSEDWGEDEQYF. In nucleotides, the CDR3 is TGTGCCAGCAGTGAAGATTGGGGGGAGGACGAGCAGTACTTC.

The J gene is TRBJ1-5, the V gene TRBV5-1, with D uncertain. This CDR3 is built from 16 residues. In germline, CDR1 is SGHRS, CDR2 YFSETQ. Trimming shortened V by 1 base and J by 0 bases, and 11 bases separated the two germline ends. The CDR3 sequence is CASSLNPDYSNQPQHF. The CDR3 region has the DNA TGCGCCAGCAGCTTGAATCCGGACTATAGCAATCAGCCCCAGCATTTT. The full variable domain, in which reference TRBV5-1 and TRBJ1-5 provide the parts outside the CDR3, is KAGVTQTPRYLIKTRGQQVTLSCSPISGHRSVSWYQQTPGQGLQFLFEYFSETQRNKGNFPGRFSGRQFSNSRSEMNVSTLELGDSALYLCASSLNPDYSNQPQHFGDGTRLSIL.

V and J are TRBV7-2 and TRBJ2-5; TRBD2 agrees at 7 bases. Germline assignment: CDR1 SGHTA and CDR2 FQGNSA. Germline trimming cut 6 bases from V and 2 bases from J; bases unmatched to any gene: 9. This CDR3 region has 15 residues. The CDR3 loop is CASSQSGIRQETQYF. In nucleotides, the CDR3 is TGTGCCAGCAGTCAAAGCGGGATTCGGCAAGAGACCCAGTACTTC.